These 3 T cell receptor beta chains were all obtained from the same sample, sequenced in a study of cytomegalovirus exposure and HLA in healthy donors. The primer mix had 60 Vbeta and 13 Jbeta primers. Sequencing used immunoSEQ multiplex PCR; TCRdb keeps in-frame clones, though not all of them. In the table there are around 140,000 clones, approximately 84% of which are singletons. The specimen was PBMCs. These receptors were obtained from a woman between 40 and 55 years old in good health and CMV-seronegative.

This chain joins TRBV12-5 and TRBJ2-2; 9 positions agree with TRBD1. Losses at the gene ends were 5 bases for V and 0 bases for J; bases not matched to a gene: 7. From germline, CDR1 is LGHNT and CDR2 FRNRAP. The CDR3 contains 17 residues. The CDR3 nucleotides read TGTGCTAGTGGTCCACAGGGGGCTCAGACGAACACCGGGGAGCTGTTTTTT. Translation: CASGPQGAQTNTGELFF.

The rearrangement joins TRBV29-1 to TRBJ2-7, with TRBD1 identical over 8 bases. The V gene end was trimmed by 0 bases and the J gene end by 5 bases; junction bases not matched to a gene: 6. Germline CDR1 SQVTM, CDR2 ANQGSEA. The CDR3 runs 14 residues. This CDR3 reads CSVEDRGRSDEQYF. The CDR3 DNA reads TGCAGCGTTGAAGACAGGGGGCGCTCGGACGAGCAGTACTTC.

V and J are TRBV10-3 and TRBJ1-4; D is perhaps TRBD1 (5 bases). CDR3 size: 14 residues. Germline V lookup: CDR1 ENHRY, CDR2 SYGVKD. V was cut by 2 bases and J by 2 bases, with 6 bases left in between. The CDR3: CAISEQGTNEKLFF. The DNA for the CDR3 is TGTGCCATCAGTGAGCAGGGCACTAATGAAAAACTGTTTTTT.